The T cell receptor (beta chain) under discussion was sequenced for a study of T cells after yellow fever vaccination. In the study overall: SMART-Seq v4 Ultra Low Input handled preparation of low-cell-number fractions. General study findings and limits: CD4 and CD8 compartments shared a small share of clonotypes.

Notes on this clonotype: Its antigen is unknown.

V was shortened by 5 bases and J by 9 bases, with 16 bases between the two germline ends. CDR3 length: 13 residues. TCRdb independently ran MiXCR on the 5' RACE reads; one entry per CDR3 protein. This sample yields roughly 520,000 distinct CDR3 sequences, of which 21% are seen a single time; approximately 15% belongs to the top ten. This clonotype was obtained from a man younger than 30 who received the YFV17D yellow fever vaccine. The sequencing here drew on PBMCs, taken roughly 20 days after the first yellow fever vaccination. The V call is TRBV12-3 or TRBV12-4, the J call TRBJ1-2; a possible D gene is TRBD1 (6 bases). CDR3 DNA: TGTGCCAGCAGTGGAGGACAGAGGTATAGCTACACCTTC. Translated: CASSGGQRYSYTF.